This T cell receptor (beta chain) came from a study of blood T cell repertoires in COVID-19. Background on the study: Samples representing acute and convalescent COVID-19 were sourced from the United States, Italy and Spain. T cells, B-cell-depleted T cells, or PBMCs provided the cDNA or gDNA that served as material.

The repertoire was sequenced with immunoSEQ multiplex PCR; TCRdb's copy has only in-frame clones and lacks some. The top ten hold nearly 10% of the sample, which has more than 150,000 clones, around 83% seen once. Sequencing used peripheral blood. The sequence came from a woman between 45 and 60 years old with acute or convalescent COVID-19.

The CDR3 region is CASRADGGELFF. In DNA, the CDR3 is TGTGCCAGCAGGGCGGATGGCGGGGAGCTGTTTTTT. The chain links TRBV2 to TRBJ2-2; D remains ambiguous. This CDR3 comprises 12 residues. Trimming removed 6 bases from V and 7 bases from J, with 9 bases in between. The germline gives CDR1 SNHLY, CDR2 FYNNEI.